The table lists the clone carrying this TCR beta chain with a count of one. Reverse transcription of roughly 0.5 to 1 ug RNA was performed with random hexamers. TCRdb fed the immunoSEQ multiplex PCR reads into MiXCR, producing one record per CDR3 protein. The sample yields roughly 120,000 distinct CDR3 sequences, 90% to 98% seen once. This specimen comes from a study of CD8 T cells in Susac syndrome. CDR3 length: 14 amino acids. V was clipped by 6 bases and J by 2 bases, with 11 bases between them. CDR1 is MNHEY and CDR2 is SVGAGI in the germline V gene. This receptor was taken from a human donor in good health. J is TRBJ1-5 and V is TRBV6-5, with D hard to call. Sequenced: CD4+ T cells from PBMCs. The CDR3 DNA follows: TGTGCCAGCAGGCTAACGGGCGGCAATCAGCCCCAGCATTTT. It codes for CASRLTGGNQPQHF.